The 8 T cell receptor beta chains in this list originate from one sample, sequenced in a study of cytotoxic CD8 clonotypes in ibrutinib-treated CLL. The repertoire was sequenced with immunoSEQ multiplex PCR; TCRdb's copy has only in-frame clones and lacks some. Of about 27,000 clones listed, around three quarters were seen once; the top ten hold roughly 56%. Sequencing used PBMCs, obtained after 24 months of ibrutinib treatment. All receptors come from a human donor with chronic lymphocytic leukemia.

In its sample, this clone was seen once. The chain combines TRBV9 with TRBJ1-2; D is ambiguous. V lost 4 bases to trimming and J lost 8 bases, with 18 bases between them. This CDR3 is built from 14 residues. CDR1 SGDLS and CDR2 YYNGEE come from the germline V gene. The CDR3 sequence is CASSPQSPVRGYTF. The CDR3, as DNA: TGTGCCAGCAGCCCCCAGTCCCCAGTGCGGGGCTACACCTTC.

The chain recombines TRBV19 with TRBJ2-3; 11 bases agree with TRBD2. This CDR3 region has 16 residues. Germline V gives CDR1 LNHDA, CDR2 SQIVND (reference sequence). The J segment lost 4 bases and the V segment lost 6 bases, leaving 9 bases of the junction unmatched. This CDR3 reads CASSYSGGAAADTQYF. In DNA, the CDR3 is TGTGCCAGTAGCTATAGCGGGGGGGCAGCTGCAGATACGCAGTATTTT.

The chain uses TRBV5-6 and TRBJ2-7; D perhaps matches TRBD1 (6 bases). The ends were cut back, 2 bases at V and 0 bases at J, with 9 bases in the middle. CDR3 length: 14 amino acids. CDR1 and CDR2 (germline): SGHDT, YYEEEE. CDR3 nucleotide sequence: TGTGCCAGCAGCTTAGCGGACAGCTCCTACGAGCAGTACTTC. This gives the protein CASSLADSSYEQYF. The full variable domain, completed using reference TRBV5-6 and TRBJ2-7, is DAGVTQSPTHLIKTRGQQVTLRCSPKSGHDTVSWYQQALGQGPQFIFQYYEEEERQRGNFPDRFSGHQFPNYSSELNVNALLLGDSALYLCASSLADSSYEQYFGPGTRLTVT.

The chain recombines TRBV7-2 with TRBJ2-5, with 9 bases fitting TRBD1. The germline V gene has CDR1 SGHTA and CDR2 FQGNSA. V shed 7 bases and J 4 bases; nucleotides not matched to a gene: 7. The CDR3 sequence is 14 residues long. This CDR3 reads CASMLTGGGETQYF. The CDR3 DNA sequence: TGTGCCAGCATGCTGACAGGGGGAGGAGAGACCCAGTACTTC. Drawing the rest from reference TRBV7-2 and TRBJ2-5, the complete variable domain is GAGVSQSPSNKVTEKGKDVELRCDPISGHTALYWYRQSLGQGLEFLIYFQGNSAPDKSGLPSDRFSAERTGGSVSTLTIQRTQQEDSAVYLCASMLTGGGETQYFGPGTRLLVL.

V gene TRBV6-5 combines with J gene TRBJ2-1; 9 nucleotides align to TRBD2. This CDR3 has 15 residues. Germline lookup yields CDR1 MNHEY and CDR2 SVGAGI. Unmatched junction bases numbered 9, after V lost 6 bases and J lost 6 bases. In DNA, the CDR3 is TGTGCCAGCAGCCTCCTGGCGGGGGGGCCCAATGAGCAGTTCTTC. It yields the protein CASSLLAGGPNEQFF.

This chain uses TRBV5-1 with TRBJ2-6; D possibly corresponds to TRBD2 (6 bases). Trimming removed 0 bases at V and 0 bases at J, with 16 bases between. CDR1 is SGHRS, CDR2 YFSETQ, per germline. The CDR3 spans 19 residues. Here the CDR3 DNA reads TGCGCCAGCAGCTTGGGGAGGGTCCTATCCCTCTCTGGGGCCAACGTCCTGACTTTC. It codes for CASSLGRVLSLSGANVLTF.

The V call is TRBV4-1, the J call TRBJ2-7; 9 nucleotides agree with TRBD1. Germline-derived CDR1 and CDR2 are MGHRA and YSYEKL. This CDR3 is 14 amino acids long. The junction had 3 bases not matched to a gene; V was cut back by 5 bases and J by 1 base. CDR3 in amino acids: CASSAGQGSYEQYF. The CDR3 region has the DNA TGCGCCAGCAGCGCTGGACAGGGGTCCTACGAGCAGTACTTC.

V gene TRBV28 combines with J gene TRBJ2-7, with D perhaps given as TRBD1 or TRBD2 (5 bases each). Germline CDR1 and CDR2: MDHEN and SYDVKM. Between the trimmed V and J ends, which lost 7 bases and 6 bases, there was a span of 22 bases. The CDR3 is 15 residues long. CDR3 DNA: TGTGCCAGCACCAGAATGGGGACCAGTCCGACCGAGCAGTACTTC. Protein product: CASTRMGTSPTEQYF.